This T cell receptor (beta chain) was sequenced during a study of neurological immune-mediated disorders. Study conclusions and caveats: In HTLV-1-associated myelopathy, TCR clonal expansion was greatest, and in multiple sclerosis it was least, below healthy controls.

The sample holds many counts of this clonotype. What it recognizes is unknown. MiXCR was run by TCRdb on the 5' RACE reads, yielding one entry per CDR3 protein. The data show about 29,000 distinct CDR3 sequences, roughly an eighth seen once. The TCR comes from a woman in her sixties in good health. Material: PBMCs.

The CDR3 DNA sequence: TGTGCCAGCTCCCGGGACTGGACCTACGAGCAGTACTTC. It translates to CASSRDWTYEQYF. The rearrangement links TRBV7-2 to TRBJ2-7, with D perhaps TRBD2 (6 bases). CDR3 length: 13 amino acids. Germline V CDR1 and CDR2: SGHTA, FQGNSA. V lost 8 bases and J lost 2, with 13 bases in between.